This T cell receptor beta chain was sequenced during a study of regulatory T cells in long-lasting Graves disease. Whole-study results and caveats: It was peripheral blood alone, not thyroid tissue, that was studied.

Construction of TCR beta libraries relied on iRepertoire HTBI primers and on Arm-PCR targeting CDR3 regions. TCRdb independently ran MiXCR on the multiplex PCR reads; one entry per CDR3 protein. The sample carries 350,000 to 450,000 distinct CDR3 sequences, over 12% recorded once. This clonotype has a handful of counts. As yet, its antigen is unknown. Described time point: newly diagnosed GD, antithyroid drugs for less than 3 months. TCR sequences were obtained from RNA taken from PBMCs. The same data also contributed to another study, on T cells in Graves' hyperthyroidism and ophthalmopathy.

The sample consisted of peripheral blood mononuclear cells (PBMCs), taken at new diagnosis, from a patient treated with antithyroid drugs. The clonotype comes from a woman in her 40s with Graves disease.

CDR3 nucleotides: TGCGCCAGCAGCCAAGAACAGGGGGCTGGCAATCAGCCCCAGCATTTT. It encodes CASSQEQGAGNQPQHF. V and J are TRBV4-1 and TRBJ1-5, with 9 bases lining up with TRBD1. This CDR3 comprises 16 residues. Germline-derived CDR1 and CDR2 are MGHRA and YSYEKL. After removal of 0 bases from V and 2 bases from J, the junction contained 2 bases not matched to a gene.